The rows below give T cell receptor beta chains drawn from one sample of a study of Ad26.COV2.S vaccination and SARS-CoV-2 variants. TCRdb keeps only in-frame clones here, not all; method: immunoSEQ multiplex PCR. Seen here are approximately 480,000 clones, around nine tenths observed once, and the top ten hold roughly 13%. Material: peripheral blood, obtained in a trial of Ad26.COV2.S vaccine versus placebo. These receptors originate from a person between 18 and 59 years old who received the Ad26.COV2.S COVID-19 vaccine or a placebo. The CDR3 runs from the conserved cysteine through the conserved F or W. A D gene is named only where the DNA matches it firmly. Some rows mark clone size as missing; the rest say once, few, many or name a class of expanded clone.

D gene | clone size | J gene | V gene | CDR3 protein | CDR3 DNA
- | - | TRBJ1-4 | TRBV10-3 | CAISEGGNEKLFF | TGTGCCATCAGTGAGGGAGGGAATGAAAAACTGTTTTTT
- | once | TRBJ1-3 | TRBV19 | CASKKGGFSGNTIYF | TGTGCCAGCAAAAAAGGGGGGTTCTCTGGAAACACCATATATTTT
- | - | TRBJ2-7 | TRBV2 | CASSDWGVGEQYF | TGTGCCAGCAGTGACTGGGGGGTCGGGGAGCAGTACTTC
TRBD1 | once | TRBJ2-1 | TRBV2 | CASAGQGAAGSEQFF | TGTGCCAGCGCGGGACAGGGGGCCGCCGGGAGTGAGCAGTTCTTC
- | once | TRBJ2-2 | TRBV19 | CASKPGAAGELFF | TGTGCCAGTAAACCAGGGGCAGCCGGGGAGCTGTTTTTT
- | - | TRBJ1-5 | TRBV29-1 | CSVGTGWGQPQHF | TGCAGCGTTGGAACAGGTTGGGGGCAGCCCCAGCATTTT
TRBD1 | - | TRBJ2-2 | TRBV10-1 | CASRRTGTGELFF | TGCGCCAGCAGACGGACAGGCACCGGGGAGCTGTTTTTT
TRBD1 | - | TRBJ1-3 | TRBV15 | CATEQGDSGNTIYF | TGTGCCACGGAACAGGGGGACTCTGGAAACACCATATATTTT
- | - | TRBJ1-6 | TRBV7-3 | CASSSSRDSPLHF | TGTGCCAGCAGCTCCTCCCGGGATTCACCCCTCCACTTT
- | - | TRBJ1-1 | TRBV7-3 | CASRPGAAGTEAFF | TGTGCCAGCAGGCCGGGGGCGGCAGGGACTGAAGCTTTCTTT
TRBD1 | once | TRBJ2-7 | TRBV5-1 | CASSPTGGYEQYF | TGCGCCAGCAGCCCCACAGGGGGCTACGAGCAGTACTTC
- | - | TRBJ2-2 | TRBV11-3 | CASSLQAVNTGELFF | TGTGCCAGCAGCCTGCAGGCGGTAAACACCGGGGAGCTGTTTTTT
- | - | TRBJ1-5 | TRBV4-2 | CASSQEGGSNQPQHF | TGTGCCAGCAGCCAAGAGGGCGGTTCCAATCAGCCCCAGCATTTT
TRBD1 | - | TRBJ1-2 | TRBV19 | CASSSQGAGYGYTF | TGTGCCAGTAGTTCGCAGGGGGCAGGCTATGGCTACACCTTC
TRBD1 | - | TRBJ2-3 | TRBV30 | CAWRTRGGGTDTQYF | TGTGCCTGGAGGACGAGAGGGGGCGGCACAGATACGCAGTATTTT
TRBD1 | - | TRBJ1-1 | TRBV6-5 | CASRQGQDTEAFF | TGTGCCAGCAGACAGGGGCAAGACACTGAAGCTTTCTTT
- | - | TRBJ2-6 | TRBV5-1 | CASSLQGTGANVLTF | TGCGCCAGCAGCTTGCAAGGGACTGGGGCCAACGTCCTGACTTTC
- | - | TRBJ2-7 | TRBV4-3 | CASSATGEGYEQYF | TGCGCCAGCAGTGCAACGGGAGAAGGGTACGAGCAGTACTTC
- | - | TRBJ1-3 | TRBV5-1 | CASSRGEGTIYF | TGCGCCAGCAGCCGGGGAGAAGGGACCATATATTTT
- | - | TRBJ2-1 | TRBV4-2 | CASSHPTVSEQFF | TGTGCCAGCAGCCACCCCACGGTATCTGAGCAGTTCTTC
TRBD1 | - | TRBJ1-6 | TRBV30 | CAWTVRRGRLSPLHF | TGTGCCTGGACCGTCAGAAGGGGGCGCCTCTCACCCCTCCACTTT
TRBD1 | - | TRBJ2-3 | TRBV3-1/TRBV3-2 | CASSQDPAGGDTQYF | TGTGCCAGCAGCCAAGATCCGGCAGGGGGAGATACGCAGTATTTT
- | - | TRBJ1-3 | TRBV7-2 | CASSLGYSSGNTIYF | TGTGCCAGCAGCTTAGGCTACAGCTCTGGAAACACCATATATTTT
- | few | TRBJ2-7 | TRBV6-2/TRBV6-3 | CASSWGFTYEQYF | TGTGCCAGCAGTTGGGGGTTTACCTACGAGCAGTACTTC
- | - | TRBJ1-5 | TRBV7-6 | CASSLGQSNQPQHF | TGTGCCAGCAGCTTAGGGCAGAGCAATCAGCCCCAGCATTTT
TRBD1 | - | TRBJ1-5 | TRBV4-3 | CASSQETGRGNQPQHF | TGCGCCAGCAGCCAAGAGACAGGGCGAGGCAATCAGCCCCAGCATTTT
- | - | TRBJ2-7 | TRBV15 | CATSRGGRDPSYEQYF | TGTGCCACCAGCAGGGGGGGGCGGGATCCCTCCTACGAGCAGTACTTC
- | - | TRBJ1-1 | TRBV19 | CASSNLGSDTEAFF | TGTGCCAGTAGTAATCTGGGTTCGGACACTGAAGCTTTCTTT
TRBD2 | - | TRBJ2-2 | TRBV7-3 | CASSLRSQRGRDTGELFF | TGTGCCAGCAGCTTAAGAAGTCAGCGGGGACGAGACACCGGGGAGCTGTTTTTT
TRBD1 | - | TRBJ2-2 | TRBV2 | CASNRDRGNTGELFF | TGTGCCAGTAACCGGGACAGGGGTAACACCGGGGAGCTGTTTTTT
- | - | TRBJ2-1 | TRBV6-6 | CASSDLGKSSYNEQFF | TGTGCCAGCAGCGATCTGGGTAAGAGCTCCTACAATGAGCAGTTCTTC
TRBD1 | - | TRBJ2-7 | TRBV30 | CAWSTGTGWYEQYF | TGTGCCTGGAGCACCGGGACAGGGTGGTACGAGCAGTACTTC
- | - | TRBJ2-7 | TRBV25-1 | CASSGVGAREQYF | TGTGCCAGCAGTGGGGTAGGGGCTAGGGAGCAGTACTTC
TRBD1 | once | TRBJ2-3 | TRBV7-8 | CASSYNRGSTDTQYF | TGTGCCAGCAGCTACAACAGGGGGAGCACAGATACGCAGTATTTT
- | - | TRBJ2-7 | TRBV7-8 | CASSTRGLFGVEQYF | TGTGCCAGCAGCACTCGCGGGCTATTTGGGGTCGAGCAGTACTTC
- | - | TRBJ2-7 | TRBV2 | CASSVTRTDEQYF | TGTGCCAGCAGTGTTACCAGAACCGACGAGCAGTACTTC
TRBD1 | - | TRBJ2-7 | TRBV15 | CATSRDRGWEQYF | TGTGCCACCAGCCGGGACAGGGGGTGGGAGCAGTACTTC
- | - | TRBJ2-3 | TRBV11-3 | CASSSPREGDTQYF | TGTGCCAGCAGCTCACCTAGGGAAGGAGATACGCAGTATTTT
- | - | TRBJ2-7 | TRBV15 | CATSTGVSYEQYF | TGTGCCACCAGCACAGGGGTCTCCTACGAGCAGTACTTC
- | - | TRBJ1-6 | TRBV28 | CASSLVQANSPLHF | TGTGCCAGCAGTTTAGTGCAGGCAAATTCACCCCTCCACTTT
- | - | TRBJ1-1 | TRBV14 | CASSQDRRGEWSTEAFF | TGTGCCAGCAGCCAAGATAGGCGGGGAGAGTGGTCCACTGAAGCTTTCTTT
TRBD1 | - | TRBJ2-7 | TRBV19 | CASRATGGYEQYF | TGTGCCAGTAGGGCGACAGGGGGCTACGAGCAGTACTTC
TRBD1 | - | TRBJ2-6 | TRBV25-1 | CASSETRGPGANVLTF | TGTGCCAGCAGTGAGACCAGGGGGCCTGGGGCCAACGTCCTGACTTTC
- | - | TRBJ1-1 | TRBV7-3 | CASSSSAGSTEAFF | TGTGCCAGCAGCTCCTCGGCAGGGTCGACTGAAGCTTTCTTT
TRBD1 | - | TRBJ1-3 | TRBV11-2 | CASSPYPHGTDGNTIYF | TGTGCCAGCAGCCCGTACCCCCACGGGACAGACGGAAACACCATATATTTT